Listed below are T cell receptor beta chains from one sample, sequenced in a study of blood T cells in healthy people across ages. TCRdb called the 5' RACE reads again in MiXCR, with one record for every CDR3 protein. The sample has about 1.8 million distinct CDR3 sequences, 49% seen once; the top ten hold roughly 2%. Sequences were obtained from blood. These receptors originate from a middle-aged woman in good health. Both conserved end residues are part of each CDR3. Each record gives: V gene, D gene, clone size, J gene, CDR3 DNA, CDR3 protein. D genes are given only for firm matches. Size tells how often a clone was seen (once, few, many) or the class of an expanded clone, and some rows leave it out.

TRBV28,NA,NA,TRBJ2-7,TGTGCCAGCAGTTCGCCGACCCGCGAGCAGTACTTC,CASSSPTREQYF
TRBV4-1,NA,NA,TRBJ1-1,TGCGCCAGCAGTCTAGCTTTAACCCGGGACGAAGCTTTCTTT,CASSLALTRDEAFF
TRBV12-3/TRBV12-4,TRBD2,NA,TRBJ2-7,TGTGCCAGCAGTTTAAGCCCCCCCGGACTAGCGTACTTC,CASSLSPPGLAYF
TRBV20-1,NA,NA,TRBJ1-2,TGCAGTGCCCGGGCTCGGGCAGAACTTTTCTATGGCTACACCTTC,CSARARAELFYGYTF
TRBV29-1,NA,many,TRBJ2-1,TGCAGCGTTGTATTCGGTTACAATGAGCAGTTCTTC,CSVVFGYNEQFF
TRBV7-2,NA,many,TRBJ2-5,TGTGCCAGCAGCTTAGCACAGGGGGGGAGGGAGACCCAGTACTTC,CASSLAQGGRETQYF
TRBV29-1,NA,NA,TRBJ2-3,TGCAGCGTTGGACAGACCACAGATACGCAGTATTTT,CSVGQTTDTQYF
TRBV5-1,NA,NA,TRBJ2-7,TGCGCCAGCAGCACCGGACCACTAGGACCTCATCAGCCCTACGAGCAGTACTTC,CASSTGPLGPHQPYEQYF
TRBV13,TRBD2,once,TRBJ2-5,TGTGCCAGCAGCCCGGGGACTAGCGGGGGGGGCCAAGAGACCCAGTACTTC,CASSPGTSGGGQETQYF
TRBV29-1,TRBD1,few,TRBJ1-2,TGCAGCGTTGGCGGACAGGGAGTATTTGTCTATGGCTACACCTTC,CSVGGQGVFVYGYTF
TRBV20-1,TRBD1,NA,TRBJ1-1,TGCAGTGCGCCGGACAGGGGGAGGATGAACACTGAAGCTTTCTTT,CSAPDRGRMNTEAFF
TRBV28,TRBD1,NA,TRBJ1-5,TGTGCCAGCATCGGTAAGGGACAGGGGGTAAGGCAGCCCCAGCATTTT,CASIGKGQGVRQPQHF
TRBV7-2,NA,NA,TRBJ2-7,TGTGCCAGCAGCCAAATGGGGTTGGGTGACTACGAGCAGTACTTC,CASSQMGLGDYEQYF
TRBV7-2,NA,many,TRBJ2-7,TGTGCCAGCAGCCTACCGAGGGTTGGGGAGCAGTACTTC,CASSLPRVGEQYF
TRBV5-5,NA,NA,TRBJ2-1,TGTGCCAGCAGCTTACAGGGTCGAGGGGATGAGCAGTTCTTC,CASSLQGRGDEQFF
TRBV6-2/TRBV6-3,TRBD1,NA,TRBJ2-5,TGTGCCAGCAGTTACTCGGGTCCGAGACAGGGACAAGAGACCCAGTACTTC,CASSYSGPRQGQETQYF
TRBV15,NA,NA,TRBJ2-1,TGTGCCACCAGCAGAACAGTCTCCTACAATGAGCAGTTCTTC,CATSRTVSYNEQFF
TRBV7-2,TRBD2,NA,TRBJ2-2,TGTGCCAGCAGCTTAACACTAGCGGGGGGCACCGGGGAGCTGTTTTTT,CASSLTLAGGTGELFF
TRBV29-1,NA,few,TRBJ2-3,TGCAGCGTTGGAGGGGGGGGCGAAGATACGCAGTATTTT,CSVGGGGEDTQYF
TRBV20-1,NA,NA,TRBJ2-1,TGCAGTGCTGGACGATCCGGGACCCTGGAATTCAATGAGCAGTTCTTC,CSAGRSGTLEFNEQFF
TRBV6-5,NA,few,TRBJ1-2,TGTGCCAGCAGTCTCTCGACACCCATCTATGGCTACACCTTC,CASSLSTPIYGYTF
TRBV6-5,NA,few,TRBJ1-2,TGTGCCAGCAGTTACGCACAAGTAGGTGGCTACACCTTC,CASSYAQVGGYTF
TRBV4-1,NA,NA,TRBJ2-7,TGCGCCAGCAGCCAAGAACAATGGGACAATGAGCAGTACTTC,CASSQEQWDNEQYF
TRBV20-1,NA,once,TRBJ2-7,TGCAGTGCCATCCGGACTGGCGAATGGAATGAGCAGTACTTC,CSAIRTGEWNEQYF
TRBV28,NA,NA,TRBJ2-1,TGTGCCAGCAGTCACGCACCCCTAAATGAGCAGTTCTTC,CASSHAPLNEQFF
TRBV7-8,NA,NA,TRBJ2-7,TGTGCCAGCAGCCGCTTGGGGGAACCCTACGAGCAGTACTTC,CASSRLGEPYEQYF
TRBV27,NA,NA,TRBJ2-4,TGTGCCAGCAGTTTATACCGGCAGGGAGGCAACATTCAGTACTTC,CASSLYRQGGNIQYF
TRBV12-3/TRBV12-4,NA,NA,TRBJ1-5,TGTGCCAGCACTATAGGCAGCAATCAGCCCCAGCATTTT,CASTIGSNQPQHF
TRBV12-3/TRBV12-4,NA,NA,TRBJ1-2,TGTGCCAGCAGTGTTCAGGGATCCCCTTATGGCTACACCTTC,CASSVQGSPYGYTF
TRBV29-1,NA,few,TRBJ1-4,TGCAGCGTTGAGGAGGGATCTGTTAATGAAAAACTGTTTTTT,CSVEEGSVNEKLFF
TRBV12-3/TRBV12-4,NA,NA,TRBJ1-1,TGTGCCAGCACTAATTCTTGGGGGGGAAACACTGAAGCTTTCTTT,CASTNSWGGNTEAFF
TRBV20-1,NA,NA,TRBJ1-2,TGCAGTGCTAGAGCCAACACAGGGAGGACAGATGGGTCGGGCTACACCTTC,CSARANTGRTDGSGYTF
TRBV12-3/TRBV12-4,NA,NA,TRBJ2-7,TGTGCCAGCACTCTCGGGGACGTGGCCTACGAGCAGTACTTC,CASTLGDVAYEQYF
TRBV4-3,TRBD2,NA,TRBJ2-3,TGCGCCAGCAGCCAGTTTACTAGCGGGGGGAAGGATACGCAGTATTTT,CASSQFTSGGKDTQYF
TRBV6-2/TRBV6-3,NA,NA,TRBJ2-4,TGTGCCAGCAGTTCCACTCCCCGGGTCGAAAACATTCAGTACTTC,CASSSTPRVENIQYF
TRBV20-1,NA,NA,TRBJ2-7,TGCAGTGCTACTTTGAGTGGGCTAGCCTACGAGCAGTACTTC,CSATLSGLAYEQYF
TRBV27,NA,NA,TRBJ1-5,TGTGCCAGCACCATTAGAGGGGGGAGCGACCAGCCCCAGCATTTT,CASTIRGGSDQPQHF
TRBV4-3,TRBD2,few,TRBJ2-1,TGCGCCAGCAGCCAAGTTAGCGGGGGGGTATCAGCGTACAATGAGCAGTTCTTC,CASSQVSGGVSAYNEQFF
TRBV2,TRBD1,few,TRBJ1-4,TGTGCCAGCAGCCCATTCGGTGACAGGGGAAATGAAAAACTGTTTTTT,CASSPFGDRGNEKLFF
TRBV6-5,TRBD1,NA,TRBJ2-7,TGTGCCAGCAGGGGGACAGGGGTTAGCTCCTACGAGCAGTACTTC,CASRGTGVSSYEQYF
TRBV4-3,NA,few,TRBJ2-3,TGCGCCAGCAGCCAAGATGGCCAGGGCAAAGATACGCAGTATTTT,CASSQDGQGKDTQYF
TRBV29-1,TRBD2,NA,TRBJ2-5,TGCAGCGTTGAGACGCTAGCGGGAGGAGAGACCCAGTACTTC,CSVETLAGGETQYF
TRBV5-1,TRBD1,NA,TRBJ2-3,TGCGCCAGCAGCTTTGGGGGACAGGCCTCTAGCACAGATACGCAGTATTTT,CASSFGGQASSTDTQYF
TRBV20-1,NA,few,TRBJ2-7,TGCAGTGCTCGCGGGGGCCGCTCCTACGAGCAGTACTTC,CSARGGRSYEQYF
TRBV7-2,NA,few,TRBJ2-7,TGTGCTACCATGGGAGGTAGCTCCTACGAGCAGTACTTC,CATMGGSSYEQYF
TRBV24-1,NA,NA,TRBJ2-7,TGTGCCGCAAATCCCGGGACGGAAGAGCAGTACTTC,CAANPGTEEQYF
TRBV24-1,NA,NA,TRBJ2-5,TGTGCCACCGCTCTCCAAGAGACCCAGTACTTC,CATALQETQYF
TRBV5-4,NA,few,TRBJ2-1,TGTGCCAGCAGCAAAACCAATGACAATGAGCAGTTCTTC,CASSKTNDNEQFF
TRBV15,TRBD1,NA,TRBJ2-1,TGTGCCACCAGCAAGGGACAGGGGAGATTCTACGAGCAGTTCTTC,CATSKGQGRFYEQFF
TRBV7-2,NA,NA,TRBJ1-2,TGTGCCAGCAGGTTGGGGGTTGGGTATGGCTACACCTTC,CASRLGVGYGYTF
TRBV2,TRBD1,NA,TRBJ2-1,TGTGCCAGCAGATACCGGGACAGGCCACCCCATAACGGTGAGCAGTTCTTC,CASRYRDRPPHNGEQFF
TRBV11-2,NA,few,TRBJ2-1,TGTGCCAGCAATACCCGGGACTTTGCCTACAATGAGCAGTTCTTC,CASNTRDFAYNEQFF
TRBV21-1,NA,NA,TRBJ1-4,TGTGCCAGCAGCAAAGGGCAGAATAATGAAAAACTGTTTTTT,CASSKGQNNEKLFF
TRBV4-1,NA,NA,TRBJ2-1,TGCGCCAGCAGCCAAGGGGGCCGCCATGAGCAGTTCTTC,CASSQGGRHEQFF
TRBV4-3,NA,NA,TRBJ2-1,TGCGCCAGCAGCCAAGATCGACAGCCTGGCCATGAGCAGTTCTTC,CASSQDRQPGHEQFF
TRBV4-1,NA,NA,TRBJ1-4,TGCGCCAGCAGCCAAGATCCGCAGGCTCCTAGCGAAAAACTGTTTTTT,CASSQDPQAPSEKLFF
TRBV4-2,TRBD2,few,TRBJ2-7,TGTGCCAGCAGCCAAGATTCGGGACTAGCTATCGCTTCCTACGAGCAGTACTTC,CASSQDSGLAIASYEQYF
TRBV7-2,NA,few,TRBJ2-5,TGTGCCAGCAGCACCTCCGGACAGGGAGGGGAGACCCAGTACTTC,CASSTSGQGGETQYF
TRBV20-1,NA,NA,TRBJ2-1,TGCAGTGCTAGAGAAGGGGTTAAGCATGAGCAGTTCTTC,CSAREGVKHEQFF
TRBV27,NA,few,TRBJ2-1,TGTGCCAGCAGTTTTGGACGAGCGGGCCCCAATGAGCAGTTCTTC,CASSFGRAGPNEQFF